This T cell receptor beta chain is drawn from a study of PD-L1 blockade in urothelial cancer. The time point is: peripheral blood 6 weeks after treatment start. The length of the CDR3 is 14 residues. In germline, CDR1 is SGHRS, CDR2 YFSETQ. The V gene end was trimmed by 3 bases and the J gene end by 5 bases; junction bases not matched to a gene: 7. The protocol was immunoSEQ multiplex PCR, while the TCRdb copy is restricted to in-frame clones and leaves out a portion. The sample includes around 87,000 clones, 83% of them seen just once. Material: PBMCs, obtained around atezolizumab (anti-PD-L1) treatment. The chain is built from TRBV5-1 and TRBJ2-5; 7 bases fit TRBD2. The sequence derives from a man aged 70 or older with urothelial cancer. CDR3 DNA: TGCGCCAGCAGCTCGGGACTACCCGCGGAGACCCAGTACTTC. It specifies CASSSGLPAETQYF.